Given below is one T cell receptor (beta chain) in context. This clone's antigen is unknown. The input lacks base qualities; no much larger clone sits a single base away. CDR1 and CDR2, looked up from the germline V gene, are SGHRS and YFSETQ. V drops 7 bases and J drops 5 bases, leaving 13 bases in between. The CDR3 sequence holds 12 residues, the cysteine and phenylalanine included. The retained sequence is limited to the CDR3, 36 bases, with the frame set at the first base. The record originates from a study of blood T cell repertoires in COVID-19 (dated by TCRdb to between 2020 and 2021). At the level of the whole study: Samples covering the acute and convalescent phases of COVID-19 were provided by collaborators in the United States, Italy and Spain. The prospective study material was composed of cDNA or gDNA derived from T cells, B-cell-depleted T cells, or PBMCs. Subjects who had been exposed to COVID-19, were actively infected with it, or had recovered from it provided the deeply sampled blood TCRbeta repertoires that made up the dataset. The repertoires were made available in a free public database intended to serve as a resource for research on the immune response to SARS-CoV-2. The samples were drawn from two sources: the first 160 participants of the ongoing ImmuneRACE study, and 950 to 1,500 subjects contributed by 6 global collaborators. The sample metadata nearly always contained a de-identified subject ID, COVID-19 status, age in years and sex. Where available, HLA class I and class II types were obtained from metadata supplied by the sample provider rather than from assay-based typing. Here is what the overall study found, with its caveats: The amount of clinical and demographic metadata varied by source and participant and was provided uncurated.

The immunoSEQ Assay, a bias-controlled multiplex PCR, was used to amplify TCRbeta CDR3 regions from genomic DNA. Under the source paper's analysis protocol: Nucleated cell counts per sample were estimated from amplification of reference gene primers within the assay. Sequence reads were collapsed and filtered to measure the absolute abundance of every unique TCRbeta CDR3 rearrangement. For each sample, productive Simpson clonality was calculated by taking the square root of Simpson's diversity index across productive rearrangements. TCRdb re-hosts the immuneACCESS table, in-frame sequences only. Its copies lack some clones; in the studies checked, an unresolved V gene accounts for under half of them, and the cause for the rest is not known. V and J calls and clone size are copied from that table; D and trimming were computed from the DNA. For this sample there are approximately 200,000 clones; 80% to 85% appear just once. The ten largest clones add up to more than 2.5% of the sample.

Samples from volunteer blood donors who had recovered from COVID-19 were contributed by a second Seattle source. The collaborating institutions used their own protocols to collect whole blood in K2EDTA tubes. Collaborator samples were shipped for TCRbeta analysis as frozen whole blood, isolated PBMCs, or DNA extracted from either sample type. The source is a young woman who had recovered from COVID-19. The specimen sequenced was peripheral blood. Recombination connected TRBV5-1 to TRBJ2-7, with TRBD2 as a weak D call on 5 bases. The DNA is as follows: TGCGCCAGCGCCACCCCCGGGAACGAGCAGTACTTC. The encoded protein is CASATPGNEQYF.